These 24 T cell receptor beta chains were all obtained from the same sample, sequenced in a study of T cell repertoires in cytomegalovirus infection. TCRdb reprocessed the reads with MiXCR, giving one entry per CDR3 protein. This repertoire shows some 400,000 distinct CDR3 sequences, about a sixth found once; its top ten account for under 9%. Sequenced input: PBMCs. These receptor sequences come from a human donor in good health (CMV status not recorded). Some clones in this sample may be carry-over from other donors' samples.

This clonotype has at least ten counts. The chain links TRBV19 to TRBJ2-3; D is ambiguous. The germline V gene encodes CDR1 LNHDA and CDR2 SQIVND (reference sequence). V lost 9 bases and J lost 6, with 10 bases in between. The CDR3 covers 11 residues. The CDR3: CASSVADTQYF. The CDR3 nucleotides read TGTGCCAGCAGCGTAGCTGATACGCAGTATTTT.

This clonotype came up many times. This chain connects TRBV6-5 to TRBJ2-3, with D tentatively TRBD1 (6 bases). CDR1 and CDR2 from the germline V gene are MNHEY and SVGAGI. The CDR3 extends over 15 amino acids. With 0 bases removed from V and 1 base from J, the gap between germline ends came to 8 bases. The CDR3 DNA sequence: TGTGCCAGCAGTTACTCAGGGGGACGCACAGATACGCAGTATTTT. Its protein is CASSYSGGRTDTQYF.

This clonotype came up a few times. V and J are TRBV4-2 and TRBJ2-5; 8 nucleotides match TRBD2. Germline V gene lookup returns CDR1 LGHNA and CDR2 YNFKEQ. This CDR3 has 19 amino acids. V lost 0 bases to trimming and J lost 1 base; unmatched junction nucleotides: 13. CDR3: CASSQDTTGSSGGQETQYF. The CDR3 nucleotides are TGTGCCAGCAGCCAAGATACAACGGGTTCGAGCGGGGGCCAAGAGACCCAGTACTTC.

Ten or more counts support this clonotype. The V call is TRBV7-2, the J call TRBJ1-6, with unresolved D. Germline-derived CDR1 and CDR2 are SGHTA and FQGNSA. V lost 2 bases and J 5 bases, leaving 10 bases between the germline ends. This CDR3 contains 15 residues. CDR3 protein: CASSLIGYHNSPLHF. DNA for the CDR3: TGTGCCAGCAGCTTAATTGGGTACCATAATTCACCCCTCCACTTT.

This chain links TRBV15 with TRBJ1-3; perhaps TRBD1 as D (6 bases). Trimming took 5 bases from V and 2 from J, leaving 16 bases between them. Per the germline V gene, CDR1 is LNHNV and CDR2 is YYDKDF (reference sequence). The CDR3 covers 16 residues. CDR3 sequence reads: CATSGLGEGAGNTIYF. The DNA for the CDR3 is TGTGCCACCAGCGGCCTGGGGGAGGGGGCTGGAAACACCATATATTTT.

At least ten counts were recorded for this clonotype. V usage is TRBV6-5 and J usage is TRBJ2-7; TRBD2 matches at 9 bases. This CDR3 is built from 18 residues. Per the germline V gene, CDR1 is MNHEY and CDR2 is SVGAGI. With 2 bases clipped from V and 3 bases from J, the junction kept 14 bases outside the gene matches. The CDR3 region has the DNA TGTGCCAGCAGTTACCTCTTAACGCGGCGGGAGGGCTTCTACGAGCAGTACTTC. Its translation is CASSYLLTRREGFYEQYF.

This clonotype has at least ten counts. The gene calls are TRBV7-6 and TRBJ2-5, with D hard to call. This CDR3 is 12 amino acids long. Germline V gene lookup returns CDR1 SGHVS and CDR2 FNYEAQ. V was pared by 5 bases and J by 2 bases, with 6 bases between. The CDR3 bases are TGTGCCAGCAGCAAGCCGCAAGAGACCCAGTACTTC. Translating gives CASSKPQETQYF.

A word on this clonotype: Mismatch with germline at one junction end may stem from a read error. In nucleotides, the CDR3 is TGTGCCATCAGCTTGCAGGGGCTGGGAGAGACCCAGTACTTC. This gives the protein CAISLQGLGETQYF. The genes are TRBV7-4 and TRBJ2-5, with a tentative D call TRBD1 (6 bases). The germline V gene has CDR1 SGHVT and CDR2 SQSDAQ. The CDR3 has 14 residues.

This clonotype was seen at least ten times. The chain employs TRBV6-2 or TRBV6-3 and TRBJ1-1; 9 bases fit TRBD1. Germline V gives CDR1 MNHEY, CDR2 SVGEGT. The J segment lost 5 bases and the V segment lost 5 bases, leaving 6 bases of the junction unmatched. The CDR3 sequence is 14 residues long. CDR3 nucleotide sequence: TGTGCCAGCAGTGAACAGGGGGCCTGGACTGAAGCTTTCTTT. Residues: CASSEQGAWTEAFF.

This clonotype was picked up a small number of times. The V gene is TRBV7-6, the J gene TRBJ2-5, with a tentative D call TRBD2 (6 bases). Trimming removed 0 bases from V and 5 bases from J, with 13 bases in between. Germline V gives CDR1 SGHVS, CDR2 FNYEAQ. The CDR3 spans 15 residues. The chain's CDR3 is CASSLAVGGGETQYF. The CDR3 region has the DNA TGTGCCAGCAGCTTAGCCGTGGGAGGTGGGGAGACCCAGTACTTC.

In this sample, this clonotype turned up a few times. In DNA, the CDR3 is TGTGCCAGCAGTACCCTGGCGCACACTGAAGCTTTCTTT. This gives the protein CASSTLAHTEAFF. The V and J genes are TRBV6-1 and TRBJ1-1; D not resolved. Deletions cut 5 bases from V and 3 bases from J, with 10 bases between. Germline CDR1 reads MNHNS; CDR2 reads SASEGT. This CDR3 contains 13 residues.

In this sample, this clonotype turned up a few times. For the CDR3, the DNA is TGCAGCGGTGGCCAGGCCTACGAGCAGTACTTC. Its translation is CSGGQAYEQYF. The chain combines TRBV29-1 with TRBJ2-7; no firm D call. There are 11 residues in the CDR3. The V gene lost 7 bases and the J gene lost 2 bases, with 9 bases spanning the gap. Germline-derived CDR1 and CDR2 are SQVTM and ANQGSEA.

J is TRBJ2-1 and V is TRBV27; 11 nucleotides align to TRBD2. Looked up from germline, CDR1 is MNHEY and CDR2 is SMNVEV (reference sequence). With 1 base clipped from V and 7 bases from J, the junction kept 9 bases outside the gene matches. The CDR3 is 17 amino acids. CDR3 in DNA: TGTGCCAGCAGTTTATATACTAGCGGGAGTATTCTGAATGAGCAGTTCTTC. Translating it yields CASSLYTSGSILNEQFF.

This clonotype was seen more than once but under ten times. The rearrangement links TRBV7-8 to TRBJ2-1, with TRBD2 identical over 7 bases. CDR3 length equals 16 residues. Per germline, CDR1 SGHVS and CDR2 FQNEAQ. V shed 3 bases, J shed 7 bases, and the junction held 12 bases outside the gene matches. The CDR3 loop is CASSLGVRRGLNEQFF. CDR3 in DNA: TGTGCCAGCAGCTTGGGAGTACGGCGGGGACTAAATGAGCAGTTCTTC.

This clonotype was detected ten times or more. This rearrangement joins TRBV7-2 to TRBJ2-3; TRBD1 is a possible D gene (6 bases). Per the germline V gene, CDR1 is SGHTA and CDR2 is FQGNSA. The CDR3 runs to 11 residues. V dropped 1 base and J dropped 14 bases, with 10 bases sitting between them. CDR3 sequence (DNA): TGTGCCAGCAGCTTAGTCATAGGGGGGTATTTT. This encodes CASSLVIGGYF.

This clonotype was counted ten times or more. The chain carries TRBV28 and TRBJ1-2; no clear D. V dropped 6 bases and J dropped 5 bases, with 7 bases sitting between them. Germline V CDR1 and CDR2: MDHEN, SYDVKM. The CDR3 consists of 11 residues. The CDR3 sequence is CASSPGYGYTF. The CDR3 DNA sequence: TGTGCCAGCAGCCCAGGATATGGCTACACCTTC.

Ten or more counts support this clonotype. The V gene is TRBV7-9, the J gene TRBJ2-1; 11 nucleotides align to TRBD2. CDR1 is SEHNR and CDR2 is FQNEAQ in the germline V gene (reference sequence). The CDR3 has 16 residues. Unmatched junction bases numbered 8, after V lost 5 bases and J lost 5 bases. The chain's CDR3 is CASSPGTSGWNNEQFF. Written as DNA, the CDR3 is TGTGCCAGCAGCCCCGGGACTAGCGGATGGAACAATGAGCAGTTCTTC. Combining the CDR3 with reference TRBV7-9 and TRBJ2-1 gives the whole variable domain DTGVSQNPRHKITKRGQNVTFRCDPISEHNRLYWYRQTLGQGPEFLTYFQNEAQLEKSRLLSDRFSAERPKGSFSTLEIQRTEQGDSAMYLCASSPGTSGWNNEQFFGPGTRLTVL.

The chain's CDR3 is CASSARGQLAVEQYF. The CDR3 DNA is TGTGCCAGCAGCGCTAGGGGACAGCTGGCTGTCGAGCAGTACTTC. The chain is built from TRBV7-2 and TRBJ2-7, with 7 positions matching TRBD1. The junction had 13 bases not matched to a gene; V was cut back by 5 bases and J by 6 bases. Germline V gene lookup returns CDR1 SGHTA and CDR2 FQGNSA. This CDR3 has 15 amino acids.

This clonotype appeared once. The chain joins TRBV10-3 to TRBJ1-1; maybe TRBD1 (6 bases). This CDR3 spans 16 amino acids. CDR1 is ENHRY and CDR2 is SYGVKD in the germline V gene. V lost 8 bases and J 2 bases, leaving 21 bases between the germline ends. CDR3 coding DNA: TGTGCCATCCGTGGGCCCATACAGGGTTTAAACACTGAAGCTTTCTTT. It is translated as CAIRGPIQGLNTEAFF.

V gene TRBV12-3 or TRBV12-4 combines with J gene TRBJ1-5; 8 bases line up with TRBD1. The CDR3 is made up of 13 amino acids. V gave up 8 bases and J gave up 6 bases; unmatched junction bases: 6. The CDR3 region has the DNA TGTGCCAGCGGTCCAGGGGGCCGTCAGCCCCAGCATTTT. This encodes CASGPGGRQPQHF.

This clonotype was detected a few times. The chain uses TRBV28 and TRBJ2-2, with D uncertain. Germline V CDR1 and CDR2: MDHEN, SYDVKM. The CDR3 contains 14 residues. Trimming left V 3 bases short and J 4 bases short, with 9 bases between. This CDR3 is CASSFVTATGELFF. The DNA for the CDR3 is TGTGCCAGCAGTTTTGTAACAGCCACCGGGGAGCTGTTTTTT.

The genes are TRBV6-1 and TRBJ2-5; possible D gene TRBD2, 6 bases. Looked up from germline, CDR1 is MNHNS and CDR2 is SASEGT. CDR3 size: 13 residues. Trimming took 8 bases from V and 3 from J, leaving 13 bases between them. The CDR3: CASSAGPKETQYF. CDR3 DNA sequence: TGTGCCAGCTCGGCGGGGCCGAAAGAGACCCAGTACTTC.

This clonotype has more than one count but fewer than ten. CDR3 DNA sequence: TGTGCCAGCAGCTTCCCCACTACCGGACTAGCTCGCTCCTACGAGCAGTACTTC. Protein: CASSFPTTGLARSYEQYF. The chain recombines TRBV7-2 with TRBJ2-7, with TRBD2 identical over 8 bases. The CDR3 covers 18 residues. Germline loops: CDR1 SGHTA, CDR2 FQGNSA. V gave up 3 bases and J gave up 0 bases; unmatched junction bases: 13.

This chain connects TRBV20-1 to TRBJ1-1, with a possible D match to TRBD1 (5 bases). CDR3 length: 13 residues. In germline, CDR1 is DFQATT, CDR2 SNEGSKA (reference sequence). CDR3 DNA sequence: TGCAGGGTAACTAGGGGCGGGTGGACTGAAGCTTTCTTT. As protein: CRVTRGGWTEAFF.